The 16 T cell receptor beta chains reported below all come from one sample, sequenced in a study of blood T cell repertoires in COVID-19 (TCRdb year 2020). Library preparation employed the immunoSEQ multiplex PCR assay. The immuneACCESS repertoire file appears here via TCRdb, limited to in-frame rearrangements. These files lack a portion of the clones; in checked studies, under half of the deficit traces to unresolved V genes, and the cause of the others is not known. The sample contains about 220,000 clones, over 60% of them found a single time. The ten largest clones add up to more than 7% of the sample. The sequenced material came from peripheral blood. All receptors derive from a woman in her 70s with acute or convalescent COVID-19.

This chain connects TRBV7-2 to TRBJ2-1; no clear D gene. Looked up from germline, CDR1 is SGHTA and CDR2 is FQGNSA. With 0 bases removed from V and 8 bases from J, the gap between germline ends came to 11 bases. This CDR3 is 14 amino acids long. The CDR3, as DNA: TGTGCCAGCAGCTTAGCACATATCGTCGATGAGCAGTTCTTC. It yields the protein CASSLAHIVDEQFF.

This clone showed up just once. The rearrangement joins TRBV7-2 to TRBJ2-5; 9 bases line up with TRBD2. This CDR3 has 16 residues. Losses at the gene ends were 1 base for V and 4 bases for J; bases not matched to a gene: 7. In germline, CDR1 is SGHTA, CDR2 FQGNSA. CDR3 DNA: TGTGCCAGCAGCTTAGTGGTAGCGGGGGAGGGAGAGACCCAGTACTTC. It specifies CASSLVVAGEGETQYF.

The CDR3 sequence is CASGHDGSYNEQFF. The DNA of the CDR3 is TGTGCCTCGGGACACGACGGCTCCTACAATGAGCAGTTCTTC. J is TRBJ2-1 and V is TRBV15; a possible D gene is TRBD1 (6 bases). The germline V gene encodes CDR1 LNHNV and CDR2 YYDKDF (reference sequence). This CDR3 comprises 14 residues. Trimming shortened V by 11 bases and J by 0 bases, and 14 bases separated the two germline ends.

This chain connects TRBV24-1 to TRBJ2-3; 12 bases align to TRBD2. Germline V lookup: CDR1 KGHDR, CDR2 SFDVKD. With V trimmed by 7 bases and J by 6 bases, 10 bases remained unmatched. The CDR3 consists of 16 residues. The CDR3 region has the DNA TGTGCCACCAGGAGTCCTAGCGGGGGGGCCGAGGATACGCAGTATTTT. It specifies CATRSPSGGAEDTQYF.

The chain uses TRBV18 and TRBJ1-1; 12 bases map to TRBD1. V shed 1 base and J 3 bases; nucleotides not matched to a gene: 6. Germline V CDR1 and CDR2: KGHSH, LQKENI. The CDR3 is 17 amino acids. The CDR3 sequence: CASSPRTGTGGHTEAFF. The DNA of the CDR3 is TGTGCCAGCTCACCACGCACCGGGACAGGGGGCCACACTGAAGCTTTCTTT.

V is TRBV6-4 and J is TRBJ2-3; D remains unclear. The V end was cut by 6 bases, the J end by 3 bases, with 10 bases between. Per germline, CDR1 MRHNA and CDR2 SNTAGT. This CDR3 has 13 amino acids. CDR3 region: CASRSDITDTQYF. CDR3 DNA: TGTGCCAGCAGATCAGACATTACAGATACGCAGTATTTT.

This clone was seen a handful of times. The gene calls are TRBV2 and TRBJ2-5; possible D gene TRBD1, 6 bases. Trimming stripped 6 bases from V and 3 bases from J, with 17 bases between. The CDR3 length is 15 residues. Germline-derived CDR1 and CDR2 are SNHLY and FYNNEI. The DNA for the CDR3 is TGTGCCAGCAGACTAAAACAGGGAAGGGAAGAGACCCAGTACTTC. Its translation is CASRLKQGREETQYF.

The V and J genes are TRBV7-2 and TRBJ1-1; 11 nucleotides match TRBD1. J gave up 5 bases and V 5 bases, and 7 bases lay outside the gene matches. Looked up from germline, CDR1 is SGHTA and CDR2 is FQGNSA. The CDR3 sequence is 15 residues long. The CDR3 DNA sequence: TGTGCCAGCAGCCCGAGGACAGGGGGCCGGACTGAAGCTTTCTTT. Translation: CASSPRTGGRTEAFF.

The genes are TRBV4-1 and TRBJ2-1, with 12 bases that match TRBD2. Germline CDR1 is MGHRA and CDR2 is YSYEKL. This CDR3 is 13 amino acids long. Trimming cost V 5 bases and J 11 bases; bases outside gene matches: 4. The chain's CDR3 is CASSSRTSGKQFF. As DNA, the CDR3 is TGCGCCAGCAGCTCCCGGACTAGCGGGAAGCAGTTCTTC.

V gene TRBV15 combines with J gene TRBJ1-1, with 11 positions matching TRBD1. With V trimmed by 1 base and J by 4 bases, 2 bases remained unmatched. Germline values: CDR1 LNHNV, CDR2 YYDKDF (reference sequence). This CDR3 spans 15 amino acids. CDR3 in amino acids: CATSRGGTGGTEAFF. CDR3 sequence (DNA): TGTGCCACCAGCAGAGGGGGGACAGGGGGCACTGAAGCTTTCTTT.

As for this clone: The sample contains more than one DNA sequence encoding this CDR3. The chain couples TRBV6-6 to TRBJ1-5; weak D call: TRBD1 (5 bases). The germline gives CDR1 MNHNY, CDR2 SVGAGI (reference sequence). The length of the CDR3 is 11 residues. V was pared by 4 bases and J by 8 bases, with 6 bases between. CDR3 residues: CASSSGEPQHF. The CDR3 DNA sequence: TGTGCCAGCAGTTCGGGGGAGCCCCAGCATTTT.

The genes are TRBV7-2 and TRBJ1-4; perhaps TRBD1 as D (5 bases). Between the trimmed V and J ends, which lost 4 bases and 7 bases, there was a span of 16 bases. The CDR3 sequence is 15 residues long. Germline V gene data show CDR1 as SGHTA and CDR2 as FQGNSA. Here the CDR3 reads CASSSVGGRGEKLFF. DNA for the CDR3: TGTGCCAGCAGCTCGGTGGGAGGAAGGGGTGAAAAACTGTTTTTT.

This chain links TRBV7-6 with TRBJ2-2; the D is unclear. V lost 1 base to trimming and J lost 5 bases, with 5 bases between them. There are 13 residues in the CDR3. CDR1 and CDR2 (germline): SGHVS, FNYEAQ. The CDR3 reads CASSLGETGELFF. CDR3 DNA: TGTGCCAGCAGCTTAGGAGAGACCGGGGAGCTGTTTTTT. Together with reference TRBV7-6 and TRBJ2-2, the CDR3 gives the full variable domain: GAGVSQSPRYKVTKRGQDVALRCDPISGHVSLYWYRQALGQGPEFLTYFNYEAQQDKSGLPNDRFSAERPEGSISTLTIQRTEQRDSAMYRCASSLGETGELFFGEGSRLTVL.

The CDR3 region has the DNA TGTGCCAGCTCGGTTAGAGCTAATGAAAAACTGTTTTTT. Translated, it gives CASSVRANEKLFF. This rearrangement joins TRBV18 to TRBJ1-4, with D unresolved. This CDR3 has 13 residues. Trimming cost V 6 bases and J 3 bases, with 8 bases left between them. Germline CDR1 KGHSH, CDR2 LQKENI. Combining the CDR3 with reference TRBV18 and TRBJ1-4 gives the whole variable domain NAGVMQNPRHLVRRRGQEARLRCSPMKGHSHVYWYRQLPEEGLKFMVYLQKENIIDESGMPKERFSAEFPKEGPSILRIQQVVRGDSAAYFCASSVRANEKLFFGSGTQLSVL.

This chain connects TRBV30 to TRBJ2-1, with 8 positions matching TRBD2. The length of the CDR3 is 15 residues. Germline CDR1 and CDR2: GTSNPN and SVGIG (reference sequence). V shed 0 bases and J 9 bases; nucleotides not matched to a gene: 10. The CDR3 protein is CAWSVASGGGSEQFF. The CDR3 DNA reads TGTGCCTGGAGTGTTGCCTCCGGGGGGGGGTCTGAGCAGTTCTTC. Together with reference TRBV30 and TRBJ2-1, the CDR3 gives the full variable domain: SQTIHQWPATLVQPVGSPLSLECTVEGTSNPNLYWYRQAAGRGLQLLFYSVGIGQISSEVPQNLSASRPQDRQFILSSKKLLLSDSGFYLCAWSVASGGGSEQFFGPGTRLTVL.

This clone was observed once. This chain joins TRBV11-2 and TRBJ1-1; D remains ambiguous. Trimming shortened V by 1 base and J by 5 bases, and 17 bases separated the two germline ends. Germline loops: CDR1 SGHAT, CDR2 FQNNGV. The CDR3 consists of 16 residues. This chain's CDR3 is CASSLAPTGIETEAFF. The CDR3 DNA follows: TGTGCCAGCAGCTTAGCCCCGACGGGGATCGAGACTGAAGCTTTCTTT. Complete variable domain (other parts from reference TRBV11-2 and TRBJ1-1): EAGVAQSPRYKIIEKRQSVAFWCNPISGHATLYWYQQILGQGPKLLIQFQNNGVVDDSQLPKDRFSAERLKGVDSTLKIQPAKLEDSAVYLCASSLAPTGIETEAFFGQGTRLTVV.